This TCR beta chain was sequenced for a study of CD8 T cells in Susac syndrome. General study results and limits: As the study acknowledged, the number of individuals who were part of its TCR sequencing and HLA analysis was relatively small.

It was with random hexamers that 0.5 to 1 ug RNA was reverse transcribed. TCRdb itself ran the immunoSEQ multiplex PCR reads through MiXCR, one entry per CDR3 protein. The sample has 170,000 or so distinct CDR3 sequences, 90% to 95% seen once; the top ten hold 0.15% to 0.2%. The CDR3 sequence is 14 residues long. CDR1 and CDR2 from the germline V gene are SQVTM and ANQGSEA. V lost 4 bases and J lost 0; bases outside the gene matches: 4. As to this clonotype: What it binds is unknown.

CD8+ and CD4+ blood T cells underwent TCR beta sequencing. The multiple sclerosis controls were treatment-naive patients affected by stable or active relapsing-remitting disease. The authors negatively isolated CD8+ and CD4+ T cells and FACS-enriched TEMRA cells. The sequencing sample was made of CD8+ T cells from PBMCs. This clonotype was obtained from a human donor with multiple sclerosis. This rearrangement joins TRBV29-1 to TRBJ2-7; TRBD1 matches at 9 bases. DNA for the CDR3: TGCAGCGTTGTAGGGGACAGGGACTCCTACGAGCAGTACTTC. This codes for CSVVGDRDSYEQYF.